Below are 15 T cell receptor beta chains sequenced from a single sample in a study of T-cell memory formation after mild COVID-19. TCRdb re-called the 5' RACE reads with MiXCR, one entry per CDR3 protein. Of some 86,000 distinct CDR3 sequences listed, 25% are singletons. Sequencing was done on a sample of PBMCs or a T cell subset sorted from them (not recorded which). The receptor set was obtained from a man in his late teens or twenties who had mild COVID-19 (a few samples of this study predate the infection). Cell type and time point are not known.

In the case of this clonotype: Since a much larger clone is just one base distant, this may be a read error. CDR3 in amino acids: CASSFENTEAFF. DNA of the CDR3: TGTGCCAGCAGCTTCGAGAACACTGAAGCTTTCTTT. The chain uses TRBV7-9 and TRBJ1-1; unclear D gene. There are 12 residues in the CDR3. Trimming pared 3 bases from V and 1 base from J, leaving 3 bases between. Germline V lookup: CDR1 SEHNR, CDR2 FQNEAQ (reference sequence).

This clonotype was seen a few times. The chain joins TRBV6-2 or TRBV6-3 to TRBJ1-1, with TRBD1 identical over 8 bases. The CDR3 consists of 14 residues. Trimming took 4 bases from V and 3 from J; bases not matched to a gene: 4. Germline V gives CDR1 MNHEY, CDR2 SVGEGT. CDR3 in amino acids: CASSSPTGDTEAFF. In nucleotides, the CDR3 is TGTGCCAGCAGTTCTCCGACAGGGGACACTGAAGCTTTCTTT.

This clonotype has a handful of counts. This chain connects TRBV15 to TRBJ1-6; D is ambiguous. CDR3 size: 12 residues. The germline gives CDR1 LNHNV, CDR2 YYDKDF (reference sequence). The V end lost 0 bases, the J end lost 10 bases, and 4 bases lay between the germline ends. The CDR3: CATSRDLSPLHF. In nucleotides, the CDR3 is TGTGCCACCAGCAGAGATTTGTCACCCCTCCACTTT.

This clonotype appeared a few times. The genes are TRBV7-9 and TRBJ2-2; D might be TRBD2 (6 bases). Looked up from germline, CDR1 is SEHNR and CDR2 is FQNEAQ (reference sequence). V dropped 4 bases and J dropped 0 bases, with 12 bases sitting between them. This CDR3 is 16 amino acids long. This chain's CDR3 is CASSSDSGSNTGELFF. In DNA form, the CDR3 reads TGTGCCAGCAGCTCCGATAGCGGTTCGAACACCGGGGAGCTGTTTTTT.

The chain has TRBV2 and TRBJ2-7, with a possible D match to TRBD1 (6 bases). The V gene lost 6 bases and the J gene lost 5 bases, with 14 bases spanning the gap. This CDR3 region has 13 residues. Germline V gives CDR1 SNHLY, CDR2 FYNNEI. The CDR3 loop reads CASSAQGWHEQYF. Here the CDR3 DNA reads TGTGCCAGCAGCGCACAGGGTTGGCACGAGCAGTACTTC.

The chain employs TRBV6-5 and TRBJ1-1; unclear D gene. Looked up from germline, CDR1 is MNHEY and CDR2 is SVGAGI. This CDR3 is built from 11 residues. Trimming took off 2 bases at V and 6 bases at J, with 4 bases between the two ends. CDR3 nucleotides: TGTGCCAGCAGTTACGGGGCTGAAGCTTTCTTT. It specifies CASSYGAEAFF.

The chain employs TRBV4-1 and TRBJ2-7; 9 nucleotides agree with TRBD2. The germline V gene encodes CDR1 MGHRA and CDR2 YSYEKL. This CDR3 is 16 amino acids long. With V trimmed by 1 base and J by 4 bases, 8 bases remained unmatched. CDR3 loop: CASSQVGSGGLYEQYF. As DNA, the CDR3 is TGCGCCAGCAGCCAAGTGGGTAGCGGGGGATTGTACGAGCAGTACTTC.

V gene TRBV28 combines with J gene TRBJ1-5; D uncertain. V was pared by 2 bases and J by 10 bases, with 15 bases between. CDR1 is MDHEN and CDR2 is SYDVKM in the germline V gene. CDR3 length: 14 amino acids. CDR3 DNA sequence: TGTGCCAGCAGTTTAGGGGTGGGCAGCGGCCCCCAGCATTTT. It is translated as CASSLGVGSGPQHF.

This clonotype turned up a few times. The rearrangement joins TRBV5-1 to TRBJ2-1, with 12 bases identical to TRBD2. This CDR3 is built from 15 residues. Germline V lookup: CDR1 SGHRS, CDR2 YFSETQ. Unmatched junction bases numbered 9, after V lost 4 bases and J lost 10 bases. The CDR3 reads CASSTTSGGSGEQFF. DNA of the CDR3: TGCGCCAGCAGCACTACTAGCGGGGGGTCAGGGGAGCAGTTCTTC. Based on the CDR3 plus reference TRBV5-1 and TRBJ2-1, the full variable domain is KAGVTQTPRYLIKTRGQQVTLSCSPISGHRSVSWYQQTPGQGLQFLFEYFSETQRNKGNFPGRFSGRQFSNSRSEMNVSTLELGDSALYLCASSTTSGGSGEQFFGPGTRLTVL.

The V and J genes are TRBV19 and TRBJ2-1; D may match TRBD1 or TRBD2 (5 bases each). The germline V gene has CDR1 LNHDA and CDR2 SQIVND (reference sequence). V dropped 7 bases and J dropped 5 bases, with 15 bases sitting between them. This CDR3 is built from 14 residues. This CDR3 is CASTPGTANNEQFF. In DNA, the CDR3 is TGTGCCAGTACCCCCGGGACGGCAAACAATGAGCAGTTCTTC.

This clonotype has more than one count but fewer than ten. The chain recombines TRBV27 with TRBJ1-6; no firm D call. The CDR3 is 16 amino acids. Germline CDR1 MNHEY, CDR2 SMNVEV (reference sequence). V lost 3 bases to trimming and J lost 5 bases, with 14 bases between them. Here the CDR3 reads CASSFSWQSNNSPLHF. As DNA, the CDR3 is TGTGCCAGCAGTTTTTCGTGGCAGTCAAATAATTCACCCCTCCACTTT.

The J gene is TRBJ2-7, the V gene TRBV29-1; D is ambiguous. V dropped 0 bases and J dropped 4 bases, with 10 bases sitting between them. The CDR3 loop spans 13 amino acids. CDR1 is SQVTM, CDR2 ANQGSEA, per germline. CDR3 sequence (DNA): TGCAGCGTTGAAGATCCGACCTATTACGAGCAGTACTTC. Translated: CSVEDPTYYEQYF.

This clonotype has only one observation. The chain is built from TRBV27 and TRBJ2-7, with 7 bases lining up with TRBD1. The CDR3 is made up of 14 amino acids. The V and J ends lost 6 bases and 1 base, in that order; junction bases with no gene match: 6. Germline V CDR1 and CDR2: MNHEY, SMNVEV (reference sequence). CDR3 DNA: TGTGCCAGCAGCTTTTCGACAGGGTCCTACGAGCAGTACTTC. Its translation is CASSFSTGSYEQYF.

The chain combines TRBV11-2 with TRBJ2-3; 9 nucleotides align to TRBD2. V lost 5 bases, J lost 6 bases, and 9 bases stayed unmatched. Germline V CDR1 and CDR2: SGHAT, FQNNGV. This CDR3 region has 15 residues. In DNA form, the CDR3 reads TGTGCCAGCAGCCGAAGCGGGGGGCGGATTGATACGCAGTATTTT. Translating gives CASSRSGGRIDTQYF.

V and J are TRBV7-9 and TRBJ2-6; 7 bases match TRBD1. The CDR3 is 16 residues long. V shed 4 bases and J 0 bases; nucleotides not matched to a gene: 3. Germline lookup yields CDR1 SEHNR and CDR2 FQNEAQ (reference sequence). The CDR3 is CASSSTGASGANVLTF. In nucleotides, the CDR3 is TGTGCCAGCAGCTCCACAGGGGCCTCTGGGGCCAACGTCCTGACTTTC.